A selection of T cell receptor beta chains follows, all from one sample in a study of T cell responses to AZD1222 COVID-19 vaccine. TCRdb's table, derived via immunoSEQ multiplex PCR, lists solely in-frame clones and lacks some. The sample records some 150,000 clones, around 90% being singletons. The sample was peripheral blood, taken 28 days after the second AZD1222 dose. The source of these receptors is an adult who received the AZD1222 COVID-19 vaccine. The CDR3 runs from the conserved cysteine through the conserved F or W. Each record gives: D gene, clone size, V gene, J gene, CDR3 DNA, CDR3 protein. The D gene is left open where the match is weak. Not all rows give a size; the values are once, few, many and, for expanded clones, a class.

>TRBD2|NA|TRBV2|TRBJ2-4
TGTGCCAGCAGACAGACTAGCGGGAACATTCAGTACTTC
CASRQTSGNIQYF
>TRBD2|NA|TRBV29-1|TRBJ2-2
TGCAGCGTTGATGGACTAGCGGGGCGGGGTGGCACCGGGGAGCTGTTTTTT
CSVDGLAGRGGTGELFF
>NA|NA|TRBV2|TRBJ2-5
TGTGCCAGCAGTCCCTTCGTGGAGACCCAGTACTTC
CASSPFVETQYF
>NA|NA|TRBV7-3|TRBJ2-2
TGTGCCAGCAGCCCTTCCCTAGGGTACACCGGGGAGCTGTTTTTT
CASSPSLGYTGELFF
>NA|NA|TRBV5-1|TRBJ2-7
TGCGCCAGCAGTTCCGGGGGATACGAGCAGTACTTC
CASSSGGYEQYF
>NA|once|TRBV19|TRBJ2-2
TGTGCCAGTAGTAGAGACGTTAGTGGTACCGGGGAGCTGTTTTTT
CASSRDVSGTGELFF
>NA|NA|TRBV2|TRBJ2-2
TGTGCCAGCAGTGTGACTAGTTCCACCGGGGAGCTGTTTTTT
CASSVTSSTGELFF
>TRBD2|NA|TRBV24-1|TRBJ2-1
TGTGCCACCAGTGAACCAGGACTAGCGGGAGGGAGTAGATGGGGTGAGCAGTTCTTC
CATSEPGLAGGSRWGEQFF
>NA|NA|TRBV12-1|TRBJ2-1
TGTGCCAGCAGCTGGGGGTCTTACGAGCAGTTCTTC
CASSWGSYEQFF
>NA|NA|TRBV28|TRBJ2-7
TGTGCCAGCAGTTTTTTTTCCGGGGGCGCCAACCACTACGAGCAGTACTTC
CASSFFSGGANHYEQYF
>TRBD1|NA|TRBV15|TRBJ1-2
TGTGCCACCGGTCAGGGGGTCTATGGCTACACCTTC
CATGQGVYGYTF
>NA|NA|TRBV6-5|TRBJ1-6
TGTGCCAGCGTGTCGGAGTCGGAGGTAAATTCACCCCTCCACTTT
CASVSESEVNSPLHF
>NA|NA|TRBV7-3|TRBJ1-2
TGTGCCAGCAGCTTAAACGGCAGGCTAAGCTATGGCTACACCTTC
CASSLNGRLSYGYTF
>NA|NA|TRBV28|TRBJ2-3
TGTGCCAGCAGCACCTCGAGGGGCGCGGGAGATACGCAGTATTTT
CASSTSRGAGDTQYF
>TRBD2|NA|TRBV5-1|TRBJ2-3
TGCGCCAGTCGGACTAGCGGAACAGATACGCAGTATTTT
CASRTSGTDTQYF
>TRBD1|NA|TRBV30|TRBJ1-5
TGTGCCTGGAGTGAGGGACAGGCAAATCAGCCCCAGCATTTT
CAWSEGQANQPQHF
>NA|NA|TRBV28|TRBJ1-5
TGTGCCAGCAGTACCATCCGGGACTACCTGGGGCCCCAGCATTTT
CASSTIRDYLGPQHF
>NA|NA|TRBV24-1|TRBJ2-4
TGTGCCACCATCCGTCGGGACGGCAAAAACATTCAGTACTTC
CATIRRDGKNIQYF
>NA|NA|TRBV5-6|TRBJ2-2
TGTGCCAGCGACAAGACAGCGAACACCGGGGAGCTGTTTTTT
CASDKTANTGELFF
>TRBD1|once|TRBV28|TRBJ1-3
TGTGCCAGCAGCCCCCCCGGGACAGGGGGGTCCTCCTCTGGAAACACCATATATTTT
CASSPPGTGGSSSGNTIYF
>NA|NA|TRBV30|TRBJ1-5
TGTGCCTGGAGACCCACAGGAGGGGGCAATCAGCCCCAGCATTTT
CAWRPTGGGNQPQHF
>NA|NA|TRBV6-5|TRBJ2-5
TGTGCCAGCAGTAACCCGGGGGTAGAGACCCAGTACTTC
CASSNPGVETQYF
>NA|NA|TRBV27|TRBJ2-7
TGTGCCAGCAGTTTATCGAGAGGTAACTACGAGCAGTACTTC
CASSLSRGNYEQYF
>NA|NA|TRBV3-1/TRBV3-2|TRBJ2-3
TGTGCCAGCAGTCCCGGGTGGGCTTGGGAGCGTGATACGCAGTATTTT
CASSPGWAWERDTQYF
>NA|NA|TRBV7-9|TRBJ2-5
TGTGCCAGCAGCTTGATTATGGGACGGGAAGAGACCCAGTACTTC
CASSLIMGREETQYF
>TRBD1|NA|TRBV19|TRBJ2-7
TGTGCCAGTAGTACGGGACAGGACTTCTACGAGCAGTACTTC
CASSTGQDFYEQYF
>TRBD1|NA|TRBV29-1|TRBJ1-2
TGCAGCGGTGGACAGGGTATGCACTATGGCTACACCTTC
CSGGQGMHYGYTF